These T cell receptor beta chains were read from a single sample in a study of blood T cell repertoires in COVID-19. Generated by immunoSEQ multiplex PCR, the TCRdb table keeps only in-frame clones and is missing some. Seen here are some 70,000 clones, around nine tenths observed once, and the top ten hold roughly 3.6%. Sequencing input: peripheral blood. These receptors originate from a woman in her forties or fifties with COVID-19, enrolled during active disease. Both conserved end residues are part of each CDR3. Each record gives: V gene, D gene, J gene, CDR3 DNA, CDR3 protein. D genes are given only for firm matches.

TRBV6-5,.,TRBJ2-1,TGTGCCATCGCAAGTGACTCCTCCTACAATGAGCAGTTCTTC,CAIASDSSYNEQFF
TRBV11-1,.,TRBJ2-1,TGTGCCAGCAGCTCAGGGGAGGGGTGGTACAATGAGCAGTTCTTC,CASSSGEGWYNEQFF
TRBV28,.,TRBJ1-2,TGTGCCAGCAGTTTATGGTCAGGGACTAACTATGGCTACACCTTC,CASSLWSGTNYGYTF
TRBV10-3,.,TRBJ1-4,TGTGCCATCAGTGAGTCTATGTCCTCGGGTGAAAAACTGTTTTTT,CAISESMSSGEKLFF
TRBV28,TRBD1,TRBJ2-5,TGTGCCAGCAGTCGGCGTGGACAGGATTGGGAGACCCAGTACTTC,CASSRRGQDWETQYF
TRBV19,TRBD2,TRBJ2-2,TGTGCCAGTAGTATGCGGGAGAGGGGCACCGGGGAGCTGTTTTTT,CASSMRERGTGELFF
TRBV5-1,TRBD1,TRBJ1-4,TGCGCCAGCAGCTTCACAGGGGGCGGACTGTTTTTT,CASSFTGGGLFF
TRBV7-9,.,TRBJ1-1,TGTGCCAGCAGCTTAGCTCACAGTCACACTGAAGCTTTCTTT,CASSLAHSHTEAFF
TRBV28,TRBD1,TRBJ2-2,TGTGCCAGCAGTTCAGGGGGCGTTAACACCGGGGAGCTGTTTTTT,CASSSGGVNTGELFF
TRBV11-3,.,TRBJ2-7,TGTGCCAGCAGCTTTTGGGCCCGGTCTCGCGAGCAGTACTTC,CASSFWARSREQYF
TRBV2,.,TRBJ2-1,TGTGCCAGCAGGGGGGCCCCTAGCTCCTACAATGAGCAGTTCTTC,CASRGAPSSYNEQFF
TRBV7-2,.,TRBJ2-1,TGTGCCAGCCCCCCGGGGGTTGCCCGCTCCTACAATGAGCAGTTCTTC,CASPPGVARSYNEQFF
TRBV21-1,.,TRBJ2-1,TGTGCCAGCATCCAAGGGGATGAGCAGTTCTTC,CASIQGDEQFF
TRBV9,TRBD2,TRBJ2-1,TGTGCCAGCAGTCGAACTAGCGGGACTATAGGTGAGCAGTTCTTC,CASSRTSGTIGEQFF
TRBV28,.,TRBJ2-2,TGTGCCAGCAGTTTGAAGATGCGGTTTGGATCCGGGGAGCTGTTTTTT,CASSLKMRFGSGELFF
TRBV6-5,TRBD1,TRBJ2-1,TGTGCCAGCAGCCGCGACAGGGACAATGAGCAGTTCTTC,CASSRDRDNEQFF
TRBV11-1,.,TRBJ2-2,TGTGCCAGCAGCTTAGAGGGGTCTCTGAACACCGGGGAGCTGTTTTTT,CASSLEGSLNTGELFF
TRBV27,.,TRBJ2-3,TGTGCCAGCAGTGACCGGGTCGCCGTACCAGATACGCAGTATTTT,CASSDRVAVPDTQYF
TRBV9,TRBD1,TRBJ1-1,TGTGCCAGCAGCGTAGAGGGACAGGGGAGGACTGAAGCTTTCTTT,CASSVEGQGRTEAFF
TRBV5-4,TRBD2,TRBJ2-2,TGTGCCAGCAGCTTACATAAGGGGGGACTAGCGGGAAACACCGGGGAGCTGTTTTTT,CASSLHKGGLAGNTGELFF
TRBV7-9,.,TRBJ1-1,TGTGCCAGCAGCTTACAACTTCTCACTGAAGCTTTCTTT,CASSLQLLTEAFF
TRBV16,.,TRBJ1-2,TGTGCCAGCAGCCACACGACAGTAGGGTATGGCTACACCTTC,CASSHTTVGYGYTF
TRBV23-1,TRBD1,TRBJ1-4,TGCGCCAGCAGTCAATCGGCAGGGGGCTCCTCCATGAATGAAAAACTGTTTTTT,CASSQSAGGSSMNEKLFF
TRBV7-9,.,TRBJ2-3,TGTGCCAGCAGCTTACTTGGCACAGATACGCAGTATTTT,CASSLLGTDTQYF
TRBV6-5,TRBD1,TRBJ1-6,TGTGCCAGCAGCCGACAGGGGAGAGATTCACCCCTCCACTTT,CASSRQGRDSPLHF